A single sample gave rise to the 29 T cell receptor beta chains below, sequenced in a study of blood T cell repertoires in COVID-19. Assay: immunoSEQ multiplex PCR; the TCRdb copy retains only in-frame clones and omits some. The sample yields a few hundred thousand clones, approximately 86% seen once. Sequences were obtained from PBMCs or T cells enriched from blood (not recorded which). Every receptor here comes from an older woman who had recovered from COVID-19.

The chain recombines TRBV2 with TRBJ1-1; D is possibly TRBD1 (5 bases). The V end lost 6 bases, the J end lost 6 bases, and 8 bases lay between the germline ends. Germline V lookup: CDR1 SNHLY, CDR2 FYNNEI. The CDR3 contains 11 residues. CDR3 residues: CASSWGAEAFF. DNA for the CDR3: TGTGCCAGCAGCTGGGGGGCTGAAGCTTTCTTT.

V and J are TRBV5-1 and TRBJ1-4; D not resolved. The CDR3 has 14 amino acids. Germline assignment: CDR1 SGHRS and CDR2 YFSETQ. Trimming took off 1 base at V and 7 bases at J, with 11 bases between the two ends. The CDR3 region is CASSLMGRGEKLFF. CDR3 bases: TGCGCCAGCAGCTTGATGGGGAGAGGTGAAAAACTGTTTTTT.

The J gene is TRBJ2-6, the V gene TRBV5-1; tentatively, D is TRBD1 (6 bases). Trimming took off 4 bases at V and 0 bases at J, with 8 bases between the two ends. The CDR3 is made up of 15 amino acids. The germline V gene has CDR1 SGHRS and CDR2 YFSETQ. This chain's CDR3 is CASSADSSGANVLTF. The DNA for the CDR3 is TGCGCCAGCAGCGCGGACAGCTCTGGGGCCAACGTCCTGACTTTC.

The CDR3 region is CASNDIKTGAYGYTF. The CDR3 nucleotides read TGTGCCAGCAACGACATCAAAACAGGGGCCTATGGCTACACCTTC. The J gene is TRBJ1-2, the V gene TRBV5-4; 7 bases align to TRBD1. CDR3 size: 15 residues. V shed 6 bases and J 4 bases; nucleotides not matched to a gene: 12. CDR1 and CDR2 (germline): SGHNT, YYREEE (reference sequence).

This clone was counted a single time. This CDR3 reads CASSETGSRWGTEAFF. CDR3 nucleotide sequence: TGCGCCAGCAGCGAAACAGGGAGTCGGTGGGGCACTGAAGCTTTCTTT. This sequence joins TRBV4-1 and TRBJ1-1; possibly TRBD1 for D (6 bases). Germline V gene data show CDR1 as MGHRA and CDR2 as YSYEKL. The CDR3 loop spans 16 amino acids. V lost 5 bases to trimming and J lost 4 bases, with 20 bases between them.

As regards this clone: The same CDR3 can be traced to other DNA sequences in this sample. The chain uses TRBV7-9 and TRBJ2-7; 10 bases are shared with TRBD2. After removal of 3 bases from V and 7 bases from J, the junction contained 12 bases not matched to a gene. CDR3 length: 16 residues. Germline CDR1 SEHNR, CDR2 FQNEAQ (reference sequence). The CDR3 DNA reads as TGTGCCAGCAGCTTGGGGAGCGGGGGGGCGCGGCGGGAGCAGTACTTC. Protein: CASSLGSGGARREQYF.

This clone was seen a single time. This sequence joins TRBV7-9 and TRBJ2-2; D is possibly TRBD2 (6 bases). Germline V lookup: CDR1 SEHNR, CDR2 FQNEAQ (reference sequence). V lost 9 bases and J lost 5, with 7 bases in between. This CDR3 comprises 11 residues. CDR3 DNA: TGTGCCAGGGAGGGGACCGGGGAGCTGTTTTTT. Protein: CAREGTGELFF.

The V call is TRBV7-8, the J call TRBJ1-5; D ambiguous. The germline V gene has CDR1 SGHVS and CDR2 FQNEAQ. The CDR3 has 17 amino acids. V lost 2 bases and J lost 0, with 14 bases in between. CDR3 residues: CASSLRSGPLSNQPQHF. The DNA of the CDR3 is TGTGCCAGCAGCTTAAGGTCTGGGCCCCTTAGCAATCAGCCCCAGCATTTT.

This chain links TRBV6-5 with TRBJ1-4; maybe TRBD1 (5 bases). Trimming pared 7 bases from V and 0 bases from J, leaving 9 bases between. Per germline, CDR1 MNHEY and CDR2 SVGAGI. The CDR3 is made up of 14 amino acids. The CDR3 coding sequence is TGTGCCAGCAACCGGGGGACAACTAATGAAAAACTGTTTTTT. It codes for CASNRGTTNEKLFF.

This clone has a handful of counts. The chain carries TRBV15 and TRBJ1-4; no reliable D call. This CDR3 comprises 15 residues. Germline CDR1 reads LNHNV; CDR2 reads YYDKDF (reference sequence). Trimming pared 5 bases from V and 7 bases from J, leaving 17 bases between. DNA of the CDR3: TGTGCCACCAGCCTGGTTCGAGGTGTGGGTGAAAAACTGTTTTTT. It translates to CATSLVRGVGEKLFF.

The chain employs TRBV10-3 and TRBJ1-2; D is unclear. Germline V CDR1 and CDR2: ENHRY, SYGVKD. V was cut by 5 bases and J by 5 bases, with 12 bases left in between. The CDR3 has 13 residues. The DNA of the CDR3 is TGTGCCATCAGTTGGGAGCCTACTTATGGCTACACCTTC. Its protein product is CAISWEPTYGYTF.

The chain recombines TRBV19 with TRBJ2-7; 10 positions agree with TRBD2. The V gene end was trimmed by 1 base and the J gene end by 2 bases; junction bases not matched to a gene: 2. Germline CDR1 reads LNHDA; CDR2 reads SQIVND (reference sequence). CDR3 length: 15 residues. The CDR3 DNA reads TGTGCCAGTAGTATAGTTAGCGGGGGGACCTACGAGCAGTACTTC. Residues: CASSIVSGGTYEQYF.

The V and J genes are TRBV2 and TRBJ2-7; 8 bases are shared with TRBD1. CDR3 length equals 14 residues. Germline values: CDR1 SNHLY, CDR2 FYNNEI. Trimming at V came to 4 bases and at J to 1 base, leaving 3 bases not matched to a gene. The CDR3 region is CASSVGQGSYEQYV. DNA for the CDR3: TGTGCCAGCAGTGTTGGACAGGGTTCCTACGAGCAGTACGTC.

The CDR3, as DNA: TGTGCCAGTAGGAGGGACAGTCATAATGGCTACACCTTC. Translating it yields CASRRDSHNGYTF. This chain joins TRBV19 and TRBJ1-2; 7 positions agree with TRBD1. The CDR3 is made up of 13 amino acids. Germline CDR1 reads LNHDA; CDR2 reads SQIVND (reference sequence). The J segment lost 6 bases and the V segment lost 6 bases, leaving 7 bases of the junction unmatched.

The chain carries TRBV7-6 and TRBJ2-7, with 10 positions matching TRBD2. V dropped 2 bases and J dropped 4; count of bases not matched to a gene: 11. The CDR3 contains 17 residues. Germline-derived CDR1 and CDR2 are SGHVS and FNYEAQ. The CDR3 reads CASSLTLQAGGLYEQYF. The CDR3 coding sequence is TGTGCCAGCAGCTTAACTCTCCAAGCGGGGGGGCTATACGAGCAGTACTTC.

The chain has TRBV19 and TRBJ1-5, with TRBD1 identical over 8 bases. Germline CDR1 reads LNHDA; CDR2 reads SQIVND (reference sequence). Trimming removed 5 bases from V and 7 bases from J; junction bases left unmatched: 4. This CDR3 is built from 13 residues. CDR3 loop: CASSGQGGQPQHF. The CDR3, as DNA: TGTGCCAGTAGTGGACAGGGCGGCCAGCCCCAGCATTTT.

This chain uses TRBV28 with TRBJ2-7, with a tentative D call TRBD1 (6 bases). The CDR3 contains 12 residues. The V end was cut by 6 bases, the J end by 5 bases, with 11 bases between. The germline gives CDR1 MDHEN, CDR2 SYDVKM. CDR3: CASSPRGNEQYF. DNA for the CDR3: TGTGCCAGCAGCCCAAGGGGGAACGAGCAGTACTTC.

The CDR3 is CASSAGGLNSPLHF. CDR3 in DNA: TGCGCCAGCAGTGCCGGAGGTTTGAATTCACCCCTCCACTTT. This rearrangement joins TRBV10-1 to TRBJ1-6, with D unresolved. Germline-derived CDR1 and CDR2 are WNHNN and SYGVQD (reference sequence). The ends were cut back, 4 bases at V and 7 bases at J, with 11 bases in the middle. This CDR3 contains 14 residues.

This chain links TRBV21-1 with TRBJ1-2. TRBV21-1 is annotated as a pseudogene. This CDR3 comprises 12 residues. CDR3 protein: CASLTFNYGYTF. CDR3 DNA: TGTGCCAGCCTGACTTTTAACTATGGCTACACCTTC.

This rearrangement joins TRBV6-6 to TRBJ1-3, with 7 bases fitting TRBD1. Germline loops: CDR1 MNHNY, CDR2 SVGAGI (reference sequence). This CDR3 is built from 15 residues. V shed 5 bases, J shed 1 base, and the junction held 5 bases outside the gene matches. The CDR3 is CASSRSTGSGNTIYF. CDR3 nucleotides: TGTGCCAGCAGTAGATCGACAGGGTCTGGAAACACCATATATTTT.

This clone was detected only once. The chain has TRBV29-1 and TRBJ2-2; 14 bases align to TRBD2. V shed 4 bases and J 6 bases; nucleotides not matched to a gene: 19. Germline loops: CDR1 SQVTM, CDR2 ANQGSEA. The CDR3 is 20 amino acids. CDR3 nucleotides: TGCAGCGTTGCCCGGACTAGCGGGGGGCCGTCGGGGGTTAGGCCCGGGGAGCTGTTTTTT. It is translated as CSVARTSGGPSGVRPGELFF.

To note about this clone: At the DNA level, this CDR3 is encoded by other sequences in the same sample as well. The chain uses TRBV12-3 or TRBV12-4 and TRBJ1-2; unclear D gene. V was shortened by 1 base and J by 4 bases, with 7 bases between the two germline ends. This CDR3 region has 13 residues. The CDR3 is CASSLVSGYGYTF. For the CDR3, the DNA is TGTGCCAGCAGTTTAGTTAGCGGCTATGGCTACACCTTC.

V usage is TRBV19 and J usage is TRBJ2-5; 8 bases align to TRBD1. Trimming took 4 bases from V and 7 from J; bases not matched to a gene: 14. Germline V gene data show CDR1 as LNHDA and CDR2 as SQIVND (reference sequence). The CDR3 has 16 amino acids. CDR3: CASSTDELGQGRTQYF. The CDR3 DNA reads as TGTGCCAGTAGTACAGACGAATTAGGACAGGGACGGACCCAGTACTTC.

V is TRBV5-1 and J is TRBJ2-7, with TRBD1 identical over 12 bases. The germline V gene has CDR1 SGHRS and CDR2 YFSETQ. The CDR3 extends over 16 amino acids. Trimming cost V 0 bases and J 4 bases; bases outside gene matches: 5. CDR3 sequence: CASSLVPGQGAYEQYF. CDR3 in DNA: TGCGCCAGCAGCTTGGTTCCGGGACAGGGGGCTTACGAGCAGTACTTC.

The rearrangement uses TRBV18 and TRBJ1-5, with TRBD1 as a possible D gene (5 bases). V dropped 0 bases and J dropped 8 bases, with 8 bases sitting between them. The CDR3 totals 13 residues. Germline CDR1 KGHSH, CDR2 LQKENI. Written as DNA, the CDR3 is TGTGCCAGCTCACCACCGTGGGGGGAGCCCCAGCATTTT. This translates into CASSPPWGEPQHF.

The chain links TRBV5-4 to TRBJ2-1; D perhaps matches TRBD2 (5 bases). V was pared by 3 bases and J by 2 bases, with 9 bases between. This CDR3 is built from 14 residues. Germline V CDR1 and CDR2: SGHNT, YYREEE (reference sequence). Here the CDR3 reads CASSSTGTYNEQFF. In DNA form, the CDR3 reads TGTGCCAGCAGCTCTACCGGGACCTACAATGAGCAGTTCTTC.

This chain joins TRBV4-2 and TRBJ2-3; 7 nucleotides align to TRBD2. V lost 0 bases to trimming and J lost 0 bases; unmatched junction nucleotides: 3. This CDR3 has 16 residues. Germline CDR1 is LGHNA and CDR2 is YNFKEQ. CDR3 loop: CASSQDSAGSTDTQYF. CDR3 bases: TGTGCCAGCAGCCAAGACTCAGCGGGGAGCACAGATACGCAGTATTTT.

This sequence joins TRBV15 and TRBJ2-3, with 10 bases aligning to TRBD2. CDR3 size: 16 residues. CDR1 is LNHNV and CDR2 is YYDKDF in the germline V gene (reference sequence). The V gene end was trimmed by 5 bases and the J gene end by 2 bases; junction bases not matched to a gene: 7. CDR3 loop: CATSEGTSEYTDTQYF. The CDR3 nucleotides are TGTGCCACCAGCGAAGGGACTAGCGAGTACACAGATACGCAGTATTTT.

This clone was detected once. CDR3 nucleotide sequence: TGTGCCAGCAGCATACTAGCGGGGGCTATCGATGAGCAGTTCTTC. It yields the protein CASSILAGAIDEQFF. This chain joins TRBV5-6 and TRBJ2-1, with TRBD2 identical over 11 bases. The CDR3 is 15 residues long. Germline V lookup: CDR1 SGHDT, CDR2 YYEEEE. J gave up 8 bases and V 4 bases, and 8 bases lay outside the gene matches. Using reference TRBV5-6 and TRBJ2-1 for the parts outside the CDR3, the full variable domain is DAGVTQSPTHLIKTRGQQVTLRCSPKSGHDTVSWYQQALGQGPQFIFQYYEEEERQRGNFPDRFSGHQFPNYSSELNVNALLLGDSALYLCASSILAGAIDEQFFGPGTRLTVL.